These T cell receptor beta chains were read from a single sample in a study of molecular identifiers for immune sequencing clone quantification. TCRdb reprocessed the PCR reads with MiXCR, giving one entry per CDR3 protein. The sample has approximately 93,000 distinct CDR3 sequences, 20% to 25% seen once. The source material was naive CD8+ T cells from blood, with Jurkat cell RNA spiked in. These receptors originate from a human donor in good health. Some libraries in this study had Jurkat cell RNA spiked in. CDR3s include the opening cysteine and the closing phenylalanine or tryptophan. A D gene is named only where the DNA matches it firmly. Size is stated for part of the rows, as once, few or many counts, or as a class when the clone is expanded.

V gene: TRBV9
clone size: .
J gene: TRBJ2-5
D gene: TRBD1
CDR3 protein: CASSSGTGKYGEPQCF
CDR3 DNA: TGTGCCAGCAGCTCCGGGACAGGGAAATATGGAGAGCCCCAGTGCTTC

V gene: TRBV20-1
clone size: .
J gene: TRBJ1-2
D gene: .
CDR3 protein: CSARVDGANYGYTF
CDR3 DNA: TGCAGTGCTAGGGTGGACGGGGCTAACTATGGCTACACCTTC

V gene: TRBV2
clone size: many
J gene: TRBJ1-5
D gene: .
CDR3 protein: CASSESRTGQPQHF
CDR3 DNA: TGTGCCAGCAGTGAAAGCCGGACGGGTCAGCCCCAGCATTTT

V gene: TRBV12-3/TRBV12-4
clone size: few
J gene: TRBJ1-3
D gene: .
CDR3 protein: CASSRGASGNTIYF
CDR3 DNA: TGTGCCAGCAGTAGGGGGGCTTCTGGAAACACCATATATTTT

V gene: TRBV27
clone size: .
J gene: TRBJ2-1
D gene: TRBD1
CDR3 protein: CASSLIVQGDNEQFF
CDR3 DNA: TGTGCCAGCAGTTTAATCGTACAGGGGGACAATGAGCAGTTCTTC

V gene: TRBV7-9
clone size: .
J gene: TRBJ1-5
D gene: .
CDR3 protein: CASSSQGQPQHF
CDR3 DNA: TGTGCCAGCAGCTCACAGGGTCAGCCCCAGCATTTT

V gene: TRBV13
clone size: few
J gene: TRBJ1-1
D gene: TRBD1
CDR3 protein: CASSSVGQGGEDTEAFF
CDR3 DNA: TGTGCCAGCAGCTCCGTGGGACAGGGAGGAGAGGACACTGAAGCTTTCTTT

V gene: TRBV6-5
clone size: .
J gene: TRBJ2-7
D gene: .
CDR3 protein: CASSYSAGGYYEQYF
CDR3 DNA: TGTGCCAGCAGTTACTCGGCAGGAGGATATTACGAGCAGTACTTC

V gene: TRBV4-1
clone size: .
J gene: TRBJ2-7
D gene: .
CDR3 protein: CASSQRSGGYEQYF
CDR3 DNA: TGCGCCAGCAGCCAACGATCAGGGGGGTACGAGCAGTACTTC

V gene: TRBV19
clone size: few
J gene: TRBJ1-5
D gene: .
CDR3 protein: CASGAAKVPQHF
CDR3 DNA: TGTGCCAGTGGGGCGGCTAAAGTGCCCCAGCATTTT

V gene: TRBV30
clone size: .
J gene: TRBJ1-1
D gene: .
CDR3 protein: CAWCPFGSDRNTEAFF
CDR3 DNA: TGTGCCTGGTGTCCCTTCGGATCCGACAGGAACACTGAAGCTTTCTTT

V gene: TRBV19
clone size: .
J gene: TRBJ1-1
D gene: TRBD1
CDR3 protein: CASSPGQENTEAFF
CDR3 DNA: TGTGCCAGTAGTCCAGGACAGGAGAACACTGAAGCTTTCTTT

V gene: TRBV11-2
clone size: many
J gene: TRBJ2-1
D gene: .
CDR3 protein: CASSPLGVYNEQFF
CDR3 DNA: TGTGCCAGCAGCCCCCTAGGGGTCTACAATGAGCAGTTCTTC

V gene: TRBV19
clone size: few
J gene: TRBJ2-7
D gene: TRBD2
CDR3 protein: CASTPGLAGGFEQYF
CDR3 DNA: TGTGCCAGTACCCCGGGACTAGCGGGAGGGTTCGAGCAGTACTTC

V gene: TRBV6-5
clone size: many
J gene: TRBJ2-5
D gene: .
CDR3 protein: CASSSGETQYF
CDR3 DNA: TGTGCCAGCAGTTCCGGAGAGACCCAGTACTTC

V gene: TRBV5-1
clone size: many
J gene: TRBJ2-2
D gene: .
CDR3 protein: CASSLRLEGTGELFF
CDR3 DNA: TGCGCCAGCAGCTTGAGATTGGAAGGAACCGGGGAGCTGTTTTTT

V gene: TRBV2
clone size: .
J gene: TRBJ2-1
D gene: TRBD2
CDR3 protein: CASSGIAGGIEQFF
CDR3 DNA: TGTGCCAGCAGTGGAATAGCGGGGGGGATTGAGCAGTTCTTC

V gene: TRBV4-3
clone size: .
J gene: TRBJ2-2
D gene: TRBD2
CDR3 protein: CASSLTRTSGRAGELFF
CDR3 DNA: TGCGCCAGCAGCCTTACCAGGACTAGCGGGAGGGCCGGGGAGCTGTTTTTT

V gene: TRBV9
clone size: few
J gene: TRBJ1-1
D gene: .
CDR3 protein: CASSLEGGIGTEAFF
CDR3 DNA: TGTGCCAGCAGCCTCGAGGGAGGGATTGGCACTGAAGCTTTCTTT

V gene: TRBV20-1
clone size: many
J gene: TRBJ1-1
D gene: .
CDR3 protein: CSAQDNRNTEAFF
CDR3 DNA: TGCAGTGCTCAAGATAACAGGAACACTGAAGCTTTCTTT

V gene: TRBV7-9
clone size: .
J gene: TRBJ2-3
D gene: TRBD2
CDR3 protein: CASIGLAGGSSTDTQYF
CDR3 DNA: TGTGCCAGCATCGGACTAGCGGGGGGGTCTAGCACAGATACGCAGTATTTT

V gene: TRBV11-2
clone size: many
J gene: TRBJ2-7
D gene: .
CDR3 protein: CASSDPFYEQYF
CDR3 DNA: TGTGCCAGCAGCGACCCCTTCTACGAGCAGTACTTC

V gene: TRBV5-1
clone size: .
J gene: TRBJ2-7
D gene: TRBD2
CDR3 protein: CASRALPSGSSAQCF
CDR3 DNA: TGCGCCAGCCGCGCGTTACCTAGCGGGAGCTCCGCGCAGTGCTTC

V gene: TRBV19
clone size: .
J gene: TRBJ2-7
D gene: TRBD1
CDR3 protein: CATHPGTGYYEQYF
CDR3 DNA: TGTGCCACCCACCCCGGGACAGGGTACTACGAGCAGTACTTC

V gene: TRBV4-3
clone size: few
J gene: TRBJ1-4
D gene: TRBD1
CDR3 protein: CASSQDLKAGGLANEKLFF
CDR3 DNA: TGCGCCAGCAGCCAAGATCTTAAGGCAGGGGGCCTGGCTAATGAAAAACTGTTTTTT

V gene: TRBV6-5
clone size: .
J gene: TRBJ2-7
D gene: .
CDR3 protein: CASSYSKGGGKVKQYF
CDR3 DNA: TGTGCCAGCAGTTACTCGAAAGGGGGAGGTAAGGTAAAGCAGTACTTC

V gene: TRBV2
clone size: .
J gene: TRBJ2-7
D gene: .
CDR3 protein: CASSVGAGNHEQYF
CDR3 DNA: TGTGCCAGCAGTGTTGGTGCAGGGAATCACGAGCAGTACTTC

V gene: TRBV3-1
clone size: .
J gene: TRBJ1-3
D gene: .
CDR3 protein: CARRQAYRSGNTLYF
CDR3 DNA: TGTGCCCGCCGCCAAGCGTACCGCTCTGGCAACACCCTATATTTT